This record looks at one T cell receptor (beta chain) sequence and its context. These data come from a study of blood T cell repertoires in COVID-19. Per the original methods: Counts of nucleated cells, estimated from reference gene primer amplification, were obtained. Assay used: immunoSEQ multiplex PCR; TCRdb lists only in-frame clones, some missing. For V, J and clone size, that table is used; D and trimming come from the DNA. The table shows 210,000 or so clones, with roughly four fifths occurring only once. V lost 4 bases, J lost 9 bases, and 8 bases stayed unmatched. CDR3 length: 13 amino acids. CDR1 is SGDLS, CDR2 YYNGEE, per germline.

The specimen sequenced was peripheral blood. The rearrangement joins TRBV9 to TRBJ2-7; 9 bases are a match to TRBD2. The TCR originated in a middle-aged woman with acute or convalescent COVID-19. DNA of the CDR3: TGTGCCAGCAGCATAGGGACTAGCTCCTTGCAGTACTTC. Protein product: CASSIGTSSLQYF.